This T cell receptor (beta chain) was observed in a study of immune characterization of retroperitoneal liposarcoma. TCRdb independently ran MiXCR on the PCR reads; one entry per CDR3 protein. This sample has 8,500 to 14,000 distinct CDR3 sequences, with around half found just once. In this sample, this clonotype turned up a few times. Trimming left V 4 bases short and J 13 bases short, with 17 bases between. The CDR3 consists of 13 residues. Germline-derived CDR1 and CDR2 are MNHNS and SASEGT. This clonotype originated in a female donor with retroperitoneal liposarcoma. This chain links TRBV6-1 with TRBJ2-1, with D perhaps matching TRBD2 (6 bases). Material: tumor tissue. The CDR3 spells CASSALGGVTQFF. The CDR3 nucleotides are TGTGCCAGCAGTGCTCTGGGCGGGGTGACCCAGTTCTTC.